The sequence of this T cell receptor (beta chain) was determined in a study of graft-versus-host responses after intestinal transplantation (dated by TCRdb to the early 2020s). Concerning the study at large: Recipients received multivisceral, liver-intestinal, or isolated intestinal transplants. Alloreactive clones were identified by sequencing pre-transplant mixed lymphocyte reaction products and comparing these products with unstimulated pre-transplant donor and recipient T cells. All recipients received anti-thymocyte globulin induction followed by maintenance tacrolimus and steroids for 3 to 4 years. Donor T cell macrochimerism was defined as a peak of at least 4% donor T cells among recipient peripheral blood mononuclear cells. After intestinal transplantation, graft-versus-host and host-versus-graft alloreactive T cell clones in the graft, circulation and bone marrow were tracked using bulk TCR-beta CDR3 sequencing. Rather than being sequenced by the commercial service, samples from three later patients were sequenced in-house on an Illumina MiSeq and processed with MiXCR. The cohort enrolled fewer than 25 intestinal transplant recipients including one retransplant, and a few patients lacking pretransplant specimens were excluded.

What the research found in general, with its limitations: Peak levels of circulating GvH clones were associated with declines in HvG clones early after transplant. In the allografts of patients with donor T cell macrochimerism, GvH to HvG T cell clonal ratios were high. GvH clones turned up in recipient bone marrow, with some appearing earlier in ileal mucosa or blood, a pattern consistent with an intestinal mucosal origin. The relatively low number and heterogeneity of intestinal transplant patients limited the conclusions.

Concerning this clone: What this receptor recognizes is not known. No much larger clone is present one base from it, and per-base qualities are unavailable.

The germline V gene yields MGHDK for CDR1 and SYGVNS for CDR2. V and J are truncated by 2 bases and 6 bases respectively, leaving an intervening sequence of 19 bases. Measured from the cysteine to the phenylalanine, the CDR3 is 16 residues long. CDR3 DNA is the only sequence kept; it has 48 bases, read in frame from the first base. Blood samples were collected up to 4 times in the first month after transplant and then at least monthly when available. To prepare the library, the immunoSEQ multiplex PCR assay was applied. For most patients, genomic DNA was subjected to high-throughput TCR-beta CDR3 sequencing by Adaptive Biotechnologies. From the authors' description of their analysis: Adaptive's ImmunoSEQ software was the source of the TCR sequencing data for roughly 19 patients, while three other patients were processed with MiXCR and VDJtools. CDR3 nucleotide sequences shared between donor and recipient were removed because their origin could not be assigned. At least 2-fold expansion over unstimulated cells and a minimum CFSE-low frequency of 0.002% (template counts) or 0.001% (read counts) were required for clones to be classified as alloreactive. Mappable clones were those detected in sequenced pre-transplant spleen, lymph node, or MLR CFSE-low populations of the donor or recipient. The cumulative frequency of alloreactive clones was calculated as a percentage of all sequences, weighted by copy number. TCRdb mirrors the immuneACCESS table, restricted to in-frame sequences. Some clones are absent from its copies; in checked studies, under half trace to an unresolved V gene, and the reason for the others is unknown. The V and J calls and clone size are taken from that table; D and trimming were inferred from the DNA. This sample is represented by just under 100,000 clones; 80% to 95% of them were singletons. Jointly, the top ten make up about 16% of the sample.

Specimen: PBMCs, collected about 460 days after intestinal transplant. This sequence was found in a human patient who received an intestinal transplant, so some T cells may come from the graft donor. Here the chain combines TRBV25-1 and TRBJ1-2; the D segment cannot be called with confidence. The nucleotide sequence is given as TGTGCCAGCAGTGAAGTCGGCCCCAGCGGGCGAGATGGCTACACCTTC. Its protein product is CASSEVGPSGRDGYTF.